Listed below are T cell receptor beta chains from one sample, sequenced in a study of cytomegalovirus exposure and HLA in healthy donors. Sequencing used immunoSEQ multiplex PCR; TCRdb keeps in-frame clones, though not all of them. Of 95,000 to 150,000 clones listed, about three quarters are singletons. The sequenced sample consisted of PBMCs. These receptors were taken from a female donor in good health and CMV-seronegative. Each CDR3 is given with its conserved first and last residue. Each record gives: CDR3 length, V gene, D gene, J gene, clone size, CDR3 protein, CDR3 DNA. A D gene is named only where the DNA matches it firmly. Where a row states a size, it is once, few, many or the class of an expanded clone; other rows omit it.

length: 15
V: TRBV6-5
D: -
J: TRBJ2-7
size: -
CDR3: CASSYSRQADYEQYF
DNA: TGTGCCAGCAGTTACTCTCGGCAGGCCGACTACGAGCAGTACTTC

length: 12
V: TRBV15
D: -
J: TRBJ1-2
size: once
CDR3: CATSEVGAGYTF
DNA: TGTGCCACCAGCGAGGTTGGGGCTGGCTACACCTTC

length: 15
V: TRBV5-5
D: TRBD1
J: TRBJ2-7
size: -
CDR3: CASSSETGVEREQYF
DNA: TGTGCCAGCAGCTCAGAGACAGGGGTCGAGCGAGAGCAGTACTTC

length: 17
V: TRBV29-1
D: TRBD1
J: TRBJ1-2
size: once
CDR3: CSVVRGDRVSFGYGYTF
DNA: TGCAGCGTTGTCCGAGGGGACAGGGTATCGTTTGGCTACGGCTACACCTTC

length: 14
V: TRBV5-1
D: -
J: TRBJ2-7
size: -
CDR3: CASSLAGGPEEQYF
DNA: TGCGCCAGCAGCTTGGCCGGGGGTCCGGAAGAGCAGTACTTC

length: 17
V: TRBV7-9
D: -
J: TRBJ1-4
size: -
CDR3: CSSSQGLTYTRGEKLFF
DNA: TGTTCCAGCAGCCAGGGACTAACGTACACCAGGGGTGAAAAACTGTTTTTT

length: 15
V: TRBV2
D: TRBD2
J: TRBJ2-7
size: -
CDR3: CASSLTLAGASEQYF
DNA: TGTGCCAGCAGTCTCACTCTAGCGGGAGCCTCCGAGCAGTACTTC

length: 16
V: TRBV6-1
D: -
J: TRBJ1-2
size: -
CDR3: CASSEKGTSFIYGYTF
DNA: TGTGCCAGCAGTGAAAAGGGGACATCTTTCATCTATGGCTACACCTTC

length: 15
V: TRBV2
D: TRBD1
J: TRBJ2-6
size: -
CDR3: CASGDSSSGANVLTF
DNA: TGTGCCAGTGGGGACAGTTCCTCTGGGGCCAACGTCCTGACTTTC

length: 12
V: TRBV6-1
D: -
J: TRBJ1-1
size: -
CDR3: CASSAARTEAFF
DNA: TGTGCCAGCAGTGCCGCCAGAACTGAAGCTTTCTTT

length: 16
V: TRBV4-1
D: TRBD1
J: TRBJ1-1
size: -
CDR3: CASSQPTRTGRTEAFF
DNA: TGCGCCAGCAGCCAACCCACACGGACAGGGCGAACTGAAGCTTTCTTT

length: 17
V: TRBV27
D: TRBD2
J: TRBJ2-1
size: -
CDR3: CASSLGLAGASYNEQFF
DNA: TGTGCCAGCAGTCTCGGACTAGCGGGAGCCTCCTACAATGAGCAGTTCTTC

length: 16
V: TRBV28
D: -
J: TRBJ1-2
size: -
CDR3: CASSLSGDSGIYGYTF
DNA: TGTGCCAGCAGTCTTTCCGGCGATAGCGGAATTTATGGCTACACCTTC

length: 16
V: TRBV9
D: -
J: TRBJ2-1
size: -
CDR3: CASSAIAGLVSHEQFF
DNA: TGTGCCAGCAGCGCAATCGCAGGGCTAGTGTCCCATGAGCAGTTCTTC

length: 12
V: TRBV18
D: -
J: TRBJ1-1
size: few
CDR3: CASSPRAGEAFF
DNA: TGTGCCAGCTCACCGCGGGCAGGTGAAGCTTTCTTT

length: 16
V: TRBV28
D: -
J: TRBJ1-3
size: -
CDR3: CASSLWAVNSGNTIYF
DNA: TGTGCCAGCAGTTTATGGGCAGTTAACTCTGGAAACACCATATATTTT

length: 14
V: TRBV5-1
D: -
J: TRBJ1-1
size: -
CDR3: CASSLTGGLTEAFF
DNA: TGCGCCAGCAGCTTGACTGGCGGACTTACGGAAGCTTTCTTT

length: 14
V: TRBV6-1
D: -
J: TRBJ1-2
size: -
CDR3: CASVPGTTNYGYTF
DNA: TGTGCCAGCGTCCCAGGGACAACTAACTATGGCTACACCTTC

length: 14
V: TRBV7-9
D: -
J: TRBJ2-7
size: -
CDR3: CSSSFSSYYYEQYF
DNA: TGTTCCAGCAGCTTCTCCAGCTACTACTACGAGCAGTACTTC

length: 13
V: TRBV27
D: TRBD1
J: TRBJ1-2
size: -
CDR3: CASSGRGRGGYTF
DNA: TGTGCCAGCAGCGGCAGGGGGCGCGGTGGCTACACCTTC

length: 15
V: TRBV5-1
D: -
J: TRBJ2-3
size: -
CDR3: CASSLSRGGTDTQYF
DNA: TGCGCCAGCAGCTTGAGCAGGGGGGGCACAGATACGCAGTATTTT

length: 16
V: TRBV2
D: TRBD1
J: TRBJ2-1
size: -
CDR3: CASPVEAGGALDEQFF
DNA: TGTGCCAGCCCCGTCGAGGCAGGGGGCGCATTGGATGAGCAGTTCTTC

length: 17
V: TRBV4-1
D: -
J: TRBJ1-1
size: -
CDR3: CASSQGAGFYMNTEAFF
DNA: TGCGCCAGCAGCCAGGGGGCTGGGTTTTACATGAACACTGAAGCTTTCTTT

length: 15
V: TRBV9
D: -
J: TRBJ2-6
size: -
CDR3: CASSADSSGANGLTF
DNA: TGTGCCAGCAGCGCCGACAGCTCTGGGGCCAACGGCCTGACTTTC

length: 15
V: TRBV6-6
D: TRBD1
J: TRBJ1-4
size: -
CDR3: CASSYPTGRNEKLFF
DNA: TGTGCCAGCAGTTACCCGACAGGGAGGAATGAAAAACTGTTTTTT

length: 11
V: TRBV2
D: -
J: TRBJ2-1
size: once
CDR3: CASSELSEVLF
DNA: TGTGCCAGCAGTGAGCTAAGCGAGGTCCTCTTC

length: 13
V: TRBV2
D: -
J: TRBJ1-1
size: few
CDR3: CASSAGENTEAFF
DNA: TGTGCCAGCAGTGCAGGGGAGAACACTGAAGCTTTCTTT

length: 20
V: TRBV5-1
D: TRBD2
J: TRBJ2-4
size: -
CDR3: CASSLSFSGNGDPRFDIQYF
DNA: TGCGCCAGCAGCTTATCTTTTAGCGGGAACGGGGATCCGAGGTTTGACATTCAGTACTTC

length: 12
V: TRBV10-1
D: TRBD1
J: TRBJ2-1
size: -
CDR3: CASSRDSNEQFF
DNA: TGCGCCAGCAGTAGGGACAGCAATGAGCAGTTCTTC

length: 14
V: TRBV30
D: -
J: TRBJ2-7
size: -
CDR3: CAWSWTASSYEQYF
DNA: TGTGCCTGGAGTTGGACAGCGAGCTCCTACGAGCAGTACTTC

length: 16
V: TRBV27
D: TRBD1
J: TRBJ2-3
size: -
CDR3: CASSLDRGRGTDTQYF
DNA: TGTGCCAGCAGTTTGGACAGGGGGCGCGGCACAGATACGCAGTATTTT

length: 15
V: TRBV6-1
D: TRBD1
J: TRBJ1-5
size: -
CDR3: CASRGDRASNQPQHF
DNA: TGTGCCAGCAGGGGGGACAGGGCGAGCAATCAGCCCCAGCATTTT

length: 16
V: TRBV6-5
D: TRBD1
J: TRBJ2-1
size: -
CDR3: CASSSSGTGAYNEQFF
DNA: TGTGCCAGCAGTTCTTCCGGGACAGGGGCCTACAATGAGCAGTTCTTC

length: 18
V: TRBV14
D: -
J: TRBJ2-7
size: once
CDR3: CASSQAPGRGWSSYEQYF
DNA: TGTGCCAGCAGCCAAGCCCCAGGTAGGGGTTGGAGCTCCTACGAGCAGTACTTC

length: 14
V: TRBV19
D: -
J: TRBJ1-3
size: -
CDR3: CASVRLGAGNTIYF
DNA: TGTGCCAGTGTCCGCTTAGGGGCTGGAAACACCATATATTTT

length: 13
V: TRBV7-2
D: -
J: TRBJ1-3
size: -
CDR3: CASSFGPGNTIYF
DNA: TGTGCCAGCAGCTTTGGGCCCGGAAACACCATATATTTT

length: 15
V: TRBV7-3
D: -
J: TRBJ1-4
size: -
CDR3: CASSARGRANEKLFF
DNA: TGTGCCAGCAGCGCCCGAGGGAGGGCTAATGAAAAACTGTTTTTT

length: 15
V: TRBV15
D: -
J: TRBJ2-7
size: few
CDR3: CATSRDGLSSYEQYF
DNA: TGTGCCACCAGCAGAGATGGACTAAGCTCCTACGAGCAGTACTTC

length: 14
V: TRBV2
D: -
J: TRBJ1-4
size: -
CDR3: CASSELGRRGKLFF
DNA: TGTGCCAGCAGTGAACTCGGCAGGCGTGGAAAACTGTTTTTT

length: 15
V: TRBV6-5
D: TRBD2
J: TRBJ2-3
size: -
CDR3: CASSLAGRAVDTQYF
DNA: TGTGCCAGCAGTCTAGCGGGGAGGGCGGTAGATACGCAGTATTTT

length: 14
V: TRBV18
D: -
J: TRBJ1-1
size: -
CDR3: CASSDQSGNTEAFF
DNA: TGTGCCAGTTCCGATCAGTCGGGGAACACTGAAGCTTTCTTT

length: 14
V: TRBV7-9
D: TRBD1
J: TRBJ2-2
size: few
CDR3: CASRGTVNTGELFF
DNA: TGTGCCAGCAGGGGGACAGTTAACACCGGGGAGCTGTTTTTT

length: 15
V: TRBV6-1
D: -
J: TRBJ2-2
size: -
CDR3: CASSEVVRKAGELFF
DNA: TGTGCCAGCAGTGAAGTGGTCAGGAAGGCCGGGGAGCTGTTTTTT

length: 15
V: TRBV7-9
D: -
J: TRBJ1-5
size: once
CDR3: CASSLAGGANQPQHF
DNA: TGTGCCAGCAGCTTAGCGGGGGGGGCCAATCAGCCCCAGCATTTT

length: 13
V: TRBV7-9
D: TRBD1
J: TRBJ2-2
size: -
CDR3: CASSPTGPGELFF
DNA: TGTGCCAGCAGCCCGACAGGGCCCGGGGAGCTGTTTTTT

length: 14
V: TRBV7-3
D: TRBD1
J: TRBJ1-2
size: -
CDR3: CASSSPTGLHGYTF
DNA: TGTGCCAGCAGCTCCCCGACAGGGCTCCATGGCTACACCTTC

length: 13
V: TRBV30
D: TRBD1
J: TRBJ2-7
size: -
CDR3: CAWDRGRGYEQYF
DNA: TGTGCCTGGGACAGGGGAAGAGGATACGAGCAGTACTTC

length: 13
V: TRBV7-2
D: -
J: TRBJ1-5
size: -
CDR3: CASSTDTNQPQHF
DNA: TGTGCCAGCAGCACCGACACCAATCAGCCCCAGCATTTT

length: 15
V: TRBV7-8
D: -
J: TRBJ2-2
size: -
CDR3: CASSLSQANTGELFF
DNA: TGTGCCAGCAGCTTAAGCCAGGCCAACACCGGGGAGCTGTTTTTT

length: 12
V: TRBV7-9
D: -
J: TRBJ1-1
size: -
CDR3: CASSPRDTEAFF
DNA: TGTGCCAGCAGCCCCCGAGACACTGAAGCTTTCTTT

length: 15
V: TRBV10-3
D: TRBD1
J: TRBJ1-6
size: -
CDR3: CAIRRTGEENSPLHF
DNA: TGTGCCATCAGAAGGACAGGGGAAGAAAATTCACCCCTCCACTTT

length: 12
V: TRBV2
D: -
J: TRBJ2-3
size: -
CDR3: CATTTSTDTQYF
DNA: TGTGCCACCACGACTAGCACAGATACGCAGTATTTT

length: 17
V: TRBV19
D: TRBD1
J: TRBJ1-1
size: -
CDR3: CASSSRVGQGRGTEAFF
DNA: TGTGCCAGTAGTTCCCGCGTGGGACAGGGAAGGGGCACTGAAGCTTTCTTT